Listed below are T cell receptor beta chains from one sample, sequenced in a study of immune heterogeneity within non-small cell lung tumors. TCRdb passed the multiplex PCR reads through MiXCR, listing each CDR3 protein once. The sample includes around 2,000 distinct CDR3 sequences, less than 60% of them seen just once. The material sequenced was lung tumor tissue. The receptors derive from a man aged 55 to 70 with non-small cell lung cancer. CDR3s include the opening cysteine and the closing phenylalanine or tryptophan. The order of the fields is D gene, V gene, J gene, clone size, CDR3 protein, CDR3 DNA. D genes are given only for firm matches. Not every row has a clone size; where given, it reads once, few, many or a size class.

d_call: TRBD1; v_call: TRBV19; j_call: TRBJ1-2; clone_size: -; cdr3_aa: CASSHRGREAGYTF; cdr3_nt: TGTGCCAGTAGTCACAGGGGGCGCGAGGCTGGCTACACCTTC
d_call: TRBD2; v_call: TRBV10-3; j_call: TRBJ2-1; clone_size: few; cdr3_aa: CAISRLTSGRGYEQFF; cdr3_nt: TGTGCCATCAGCCGACTAACTAGCGGGAGGGGGTATGAGCAGTTCTTC
d_call: -; v_call: TRBV19; j_call: TRBJ2-7; clone_size: -; cdr3_aa: CASSPIQGEQYF; cdr3_nt: TGTGCCAGTAGTCCCATCCAGGGCGAGCAGTACTTC
d_call: TRBD1; v_call: TRBV20-1; j_call: TRBJ1-5; clone_size: -; cdr3_aa: CSGGTGDSQPQHF; cdr3_nt: TGCAGTGGCGGGACAGGGGATAGTCAGCCCCAGCATTTT
d_call: -; v_call: TRBV20-1; j_call: TRBJ2-1; clone_size: -; cdr3_aa: CSARVENYNEQFF; cdr3_nt: TGCAGTGCTAGAGTGGAGAACTACAATGAGCAGTTCTTC
d_call: -; v_call: TRBV12-3/TRBV12-4; j_call: TRBJ2-7; clone_size: few; cdr3_aa: CASSLWHGEQYF; cdr3_nt: TGTGCCAGCAGTTTGTGGCATGGCGAGCAGTACTTC
d_call: TRBD2; v_call: TRBV12-5; j_call: TRBJ2-7; clone_size: -; cdr3_aa: CASGSTTQTSGRALSYEQYF; cdr3_nt: TGTGCTAGTGGTTCCACCACTCAGACTAGCGGGAGGGCCTTATCCTACGAGCAGTACTTC
d_call: -; v_call: TRBV20-1; j_call: TRBJ2-7; clone_size: -; cdr3_aa: CSASGGPYEQYF; cdr3_nt: TGCAGTGCCAGTGGCGGGCCCTACGAGCAGTACTTC
d_call: -; v_call: TRBV5-5; j_call: TRBJ1-2; clone_size: -; cdr3_aa: CTSSSDPMGGYTF; cdr3_nt: TGTACCAGCAGTTCGGACCCAATGGGAGGCTACACCTTC
d_call: TRBD2; v_call: TRBV27; j_call: TRBJ2-3; clone_size: few; cdr3_aa: CASSFSSGSTDTQYF; cdr3_nt: TGTGCCAGCAGTTTCTCTAGCGGGAGCACAGATACGCAGTATTTT
d_call: -; v_call: TRBV11-2; j_call: TRBJ2-2; clone_size: few; cdr3_aa: CASSQGSSQGVGELFF; cdr3_nt: TGTGCCAGCAGCCAGGGGTCTTCACAGGGAGTCGGGGAGCTGTTTTTT
d_call: TRBD1; v_call: TRBV12-3/TRBV12-4; j_call: TRBJ2-1; clone_size: -; cdr3_aa: CASIFTGQGLGEQFF; cdr3_nt: TGTGCCAGCATTTTTACGGGACAGGGTCTTGGTGAGCAGTTCTTC
d_call: -; v_call: TRBV19; j_call: TRBJ1-1; clone_size: -; cdr3_aa: CASSLRPNTEAFF; cdr3_nt: TGTGCCAGTAGTCTTCGGCCTAACACTGAAGCTTTCTTT
d_call: -; v_call: TRBV5-5; j_call: TRBJ1-3; clone_size: -; cdr3_aa: CASSLALGNSGNTIYF; cdr3_nt: TGTGCCAGCAGCTTGGCATTGGGAAACTCTGGAAACACCATATATTTT
d_call: -; v_call: TRBV2; j_call: TRBJ2-1; clone_size: -; cdr3_aa: CASSGGLSSYNEQFF; cdr3_nt: TGTGCCAGCAGTGGCGGGTTGAGCTCCTACAATGAGCAGTTCTTC
d_call: -; v_call: TRBV6-1; j_call: TRBJ1-1; clone_size: few; cdr3_aa: CASSARPNTEAFF; cdr3_nt: TGTGCCAGCAGTGCGAGACCGAACACTGAAGCTTTCTTT
d_call: -; v_call: TRBV7-2; j_call: TRBJ1-5; clone_size: -; cdr3_aa: CASSLYSGDQPQHF; cdr3_nt: TGTGCCAGCAGCTTATACTCGGGCGATCAGCCCCAGCATTTT
d_call: -; v_call: TRBV29-1; j_call: TRBJ1-3; clone_size: few; cdr3_aa: CSVEGFGNTIYF; cdr3_nt: TGCAGCGTTGAAGGGTTCGGAAACACCATATATTTT
d_call: TRBD2; v_call: TRBV28; j_call: TRBJ2-3; clone_size: -; cdr3_aa: CASRQAGTKTDTQYF; cdr3_nt: TGTGCCAGCAGACAGGCCGGGACTAAAACAGATACGCAGTATTTT
d_call: -; v_call: TRBV15; j_call: TRBJ1-1; clone_size: -; cdr3_aa: CATSSGRELVNTEAFF; cdr3_nt: TGTGCCACCAGCAGTGGCAGGGAACTTGTGAACACTGAAGCTTTCTTT
d_call: TRBD2; v_call: TRBV19; j_call: TRBJ2-3; clone_size: -; cdr3_aa: CASSMGTSGADTQYF; cdr3_nt: TGTGCCAGTAGTATGGGGACTAGCGGAGCAGATACGCAGTATTTT
d_call: -; v_call: TRBV10-2; j_call: TRBJ1-5; clone_size: -; cdr3_aa: CASSGRGLNQPQHF; cdr3_nt: TGCGCCAGCAGTGGCAGGGGCCTTAATCAGCCCCAGCATTTT
d_call: TRBD2; v_call: TRBV20-1; j_call: TRBJ2-1; clone_size: -; cdr3_aa: CSAGTSRGVNEQFF; cdr3_nt: TGCAGTGCTGGGACTAGCCGGGGGGTCAATGAGCAGTTCTTC
d_call: -; v_call: TRBV20-1; j_call: TRBJ2-3; clone_size: -; cdr3_aa: CSARYQSTDTQYF; cdr3_nt: TGCAGTGCTAGATACCAGAGCACAGATACGCAGTATTTT
d_call: TRBD1; v_call: TRBV30; j_call: TRBJ1-6; clone_size: -; cdr3_aa: CAWRRTGPRDSPLHF; cdr3_nt: TGTGCCTGGAGGCGGACAGGGCCTAGGGATTCACCCCTCCACTTT
d_call: -; v_call: TRBV28; j_call: TRBJ1-5; clone_size: few; cdr3_aa: CASRTGDLNQPQHF; cdr3_nt: TGTGCCAGCAGGACGGGGGACCTTAATCAGCCCCAGCATTTT
d_call: -; v_call: TRBV5-8; j_call: TRBJ1-2; clone_size: -; cdr3_aa: CASSSGMFGNYGYTF; cdr3_nt: TGTGCCAGCAGCTCCGGGATGTTTGGCAACTATGGCTACACCTTC
d_call: TRBD2; v_call: TRBV6-1; j_call: TRBJ2-7; clone_size: -; cdr3_aa: CASRTPLAASYEQYF; cdr3_nt: TGTGCCAGCAGAACCCCACTAGCGGCCTCCTACGAGCAGTACTTC
d_call: -; v_call: TRBV7-3; j_call: TRBJ2-1; clone_size: -; cdr3_aa: CASSLNDGNNEQFF; cdr3_nt: TGTGCCAGCAGCTTAAATGACGGCAACAATGAGCAGTTCTTC
d_call: -; v_call: TRBV30; j_call: TRBJ2-1; clone_size: -; cdr3_aa: CAWKGPSTYNEQFF; cdr3_nt: TGTGCCTGGAAGGGCCCTAGTACTTACAATGAGCAGTTCTTC
d_call: -; v_call: TRBV6-5; j_call: TRBJ2-7; clone_size: -; cdr3_aa: CASSYRDFTSYEQYF; cdr3_nt: TGTGCCAGCAGTTACCGGGACTTCACCTCCTACGAGCAGTACTTC
d_call: TRBD2; v_call: TRBV30; j_call: TRBJ2-7; clone_size: -; cdr3_aa: CACKWREGGEQYF; cdr3_nt: TGTGCCTGTAAATGGCGGGAGGGTGGCGAGCAGTACTTC
d_call: -; v_call: TRBV7-8; j_call: TRBJ1-6; clone_size: -; cdr3_aa: CASSLVVYNSPLHF; cdr3_nt: TGTGCCAGCAGCTTAGTGGTATATAATTCACCCCTCCACTTT
d_call: TRBD1; v_call: TRBV6-1; j_call: TRBJ1-1; clone_size: few; cdr3_aa: CASSRDRGLMNTEAFF; cdr3_nt: TGTGCCAGCAGTAGGGACAGGGGGCTCATGAACACTGAAGCTTTCTTT
d_call: -; v_call: TRBV20-1; j_call: TRBJ1-2; clone_size: -; cdr3_aa: CSAPILSPTGQVGYTF; cdr3_nt: TGCAGTGCTCCCATATTATCGCCTACAGGGCAGGTTGGCTACACCTTC
d_call: -; v_call: TRBV6-1; j_call: TRBJ1-4; clone_size: -; cdr3_aa: CASSDSVYEKLFF; cdr3_nt: TGTGCCAGCAGTGACAGTGTTTATGAAAAACTGTTTTTT
d_call: -; v_call: TRBV5-6; j_call: TRBJ1-4; clone_size: few; cdr3_aa: CASSLSYSSNEKLFF; cdr3_nt: TGTGCCAGCAGCTTGAGTTACAGTTCTAATGAAAAACTGTTTTTT
d_call: TRBD1; v_call: TRBV19; j_call: TRBJ1-5; clone_size: -; cdr3_aa: CASSLRTGRSNQPQHF; cdr3_nt: TGTGCCAGTAGTCTCCGGACAGGCAGGAGCAATCAGCCCCAGCATTTT
d_call: TRBD2; v_call: TRBV12-3/TRBV12-4; j_call: TRBJ2-3; clone_size: -; cdr3_aa: CASSLYLAGHSPGDTQYF; cdr3_nt: TGTGCCAGCAGTTTATACCTAGCGGGTCACTCCCCGGGGGATACGCAGTATTTT
d_call: -; v_call: TRBV30; j_call: TRBJ1-5; clone_size: -; cdr3_aa: CAWSARGNQPQHF; cdr3_nt: TGTGCCTGGAGCGCCCGAGGCAATCAGCCCCAGCATTTT
d_call: -; v_call: TRBV5-1; j_call: TRBJ1-5; clone_size: -; cdr3_aa: CASSSHRYGGSYQPQHF; cdr3_nt: TGCGCCAGCAGCTCTCACAGATATGGGGGGTCCTATCAGCCCCAGCATTTT
d_call: -; v_call: TRBV6-1; j_call: TRBJ2-7; clone_size: -; cdr3_aa: CASIKEGGGLYEQYF; cdr3_nt: TGTGCCAGCATAAAGGAGGGGGGTGGACTCTACGAGCAGTACTTC
d_call: TRBD1; v_call: TRBV6-5; j_call: TRBJ2-5; clone_size: once; cdr3_aa: CASSYGTGGSLETQYF; cdr3_nt: TGTGCCAGCAGTTACGGGACAGGGGGAAGTTTAGAGACCCAGTACTTC